The rows below give T cell receptor beta chains drawn from one sample of a study of blood T cell repertoires in COVID-19. Method: immunoSEQ multiplex PCR; TCRdb's copy keeps in-frame clones and lacks some. This sample has approximately 150,000 clones; roughly 80% occur once, and the top ten carry approximately 5.1%. The source material was PBMCs or T cells enriched from blood (not recorded which). The receptors here all came from a woman aged 40 to 49 with acute COVID-19. Both conserved end residues are trimmed from each CDR3.

j_call v_call cdr3_aa
TRBJ2-5 TRBV7-2 ASSLADRQETQY
TRBJ1-4 TRBV7-8 ASSPRGRTNEKLF
TRBJ1-2 TRBV19 ATASQGPNGYT
TRBJ2-2 TRBV6-4 ASREGAETGELF
TRBJ2-2 TRBV2 ASILQPGQGTGELF
TRBJ1-2 TRBV6-5 ASSYGGIWGYT
TRBJ1-2 TRBV7-9 ASSRGRGDGYT
TRBJ2-3 TRBV9 ASSPNRVRADTQY
TRBJ2-2 TRBV30 AWNGGLRGELF
TRBJ2-7 TRBV9 ASSVQGGYEQY
TRBJ1-4 TRBV18 ASSPGYPGEKLF
TRBJ2-4 TRBV12-3/TRBV12-4 ASSLKGLDIQY
TRBJ1-4 TRBV3-1/TRBV3-2 ASSPSARDEKLF
TRBJ1-1 TRBV7-8 ASSLLDRGQGNTEAF
TRBJ1-2 TRBV18 ASSPSQVNYGYT
TRBJ2-3 TRBV27 ASPTIREGRWGDTQY
TRBJ1-2 TRBV30 AWSVLVYSGYT
TRBJ2-1 TRBV7-2 ASSPRVVSYNEQF
TRBJ2-1 TRBV5-1 ASRKGEYNEQF
TRBJ2-6 TRBV18 ASSHTTGAGANVLT
TRBJ1-2 TRBV5-1 ASSLNFGQTFYGYT
TRBJ1-1 TRBV9 ASSVRVGSTEAF
TRBJ1-2 TRBV2 ASMEGDYYGYT
TRBJ2-2 TRBV7-9 ASSFGGRLTGELF
TRBJ2-7 TRBV29-1 SVVRDGTYEQY
TRBJ1-2 TRBV6-5 ASRLGETLWT
TRBJ2-5 TRBV13 ASSSQDRVETQY
TRBJ2-7 TRBV6-5 ASSGTSGLGEQY
TRBJ2-2 TRBV27 ASSSRLAGGTGELF
TRBJ1-2 TRBV5-1 ASSLAPGQGDGYT
TRBJ1-2 TRBV19 ASSIPDRNYGYT
TRBJ1-6 TRBV5-1 ASSLEGRESPLH
TRBJ1-1 TRBV5-1 ASSSYRVGTEAF
TRBJ2-3 TRBV11-1 ASGERGLTDTQY
TRBJ2-5 TRBV7-9 ASSFARDEREGPQETQY
TRBJ2-1 TRBV24-1 ATLSGSERNNEQF
TRBJ2-5 TRBV7-8 ASSQGLAAIQETQY
TRBJ2-1 TRBV19 ASSRRSSYNEQF
TRBJ2-1 TRBV27 ASSQRDRANEQF
TRBJ2-7 TRBV5-1 ASSYEREYEQY
TRBJ2-6 TRBV14 ASSQAVGPGANVLT
TRBJ2-2 TRBV19 ASRRQGNTGELF
TRBJ2-7 TRBV19 ASSIDREGAGEQY
TRBJ1-5 TRBV6-5 ASRGTGKNQPQH
TRBJ2-1 TRBV6-5 ASSQQGGNEQF
TRBJ2-5 TRBV24-1 ATSGRGETQY
TRBJ2-1 TRBV24-1 ATSDFPKAGSYNEQF
TRBJ1-3 TRBV30 AWGGLGNTIY
TRBJ2-7 TRBV9 ASSVALASEQY
TRBJ1-5 TRBV6-5 ASRPNRGKPQH
TRBJ2-5 TRBV15 ATSRDRLQAGLAGGVETQY
TRBJ1-3 TRBV9 ASSSPGGNTIY
TRBJ2-1 TRBV6-4 ASSDSAGAGYNEQF
TRBJ1-2 TRBV6-5 ASRDTGGSL
TRBJ2-1 TRBV24-1 ATQTSGNNEQF
TRBJ2-5 TRBV7-9 ASTYTGDSTETQY
TRBJ2-3 TRBV7-2 ASSKTGLAQY
TRBJ2-5 TRBV2 ASSPPGETQY
TRBJ1-1 TRBV5-1 ASSGNRDRNTEAF
TRBJ2-2 TRBV11-3 ASSPRGASVANTGELF